Presented here are 26 T cell receptor beta chains from one specimen sequenced in a study of blood T cell repertoires in COVID-19. Clones were sequenced by immunoSEQ multiplex PCR, and TCRdb holds only the in-frame ones, with some missing. Of 140,000 or so clones in the sample, about 80% were seen once. Sequenced material: peripheral blood. Source of these receptors: an older man who had recovered from COVID-19.

The chain uses TRBV4-2 and TRBJ2-7, with 11 nucleotides matching TRBD2. The V gene end was trimmed by 1 base and the J gene end by 4 bases; junction bases not matched to a gene: 3. Per the germline V gene, CDR1 is LGHNA and CDR2 is YNFKEQ. The CDR3 runs to 15 residues. The CDR3 DNA sequence: TGTGCCAGCAGCCAAGCCGGGACTAGCGGATACGAGCAGTACTTC. Its protein product is CASSQAGTSGYEQYF.

The chain recombines TRBV5-5 with TRBJ2-5; no clear D gene. The V gene's germline CDR1 is SGHKS and CDR2 YYEKEE (reference sequence). The CDR3 sequence is 16 residues long. V was shortened by 0 bases and J by 2 bases, with 14 bases between the two germline ends. The CDR3 DNA reads as TGTGCCAGCAGCTTGGTCCTGACTGGGTCTCAAGAGACCCAGTACTTC. It translates to CASSLVLTGSQETQYF.

The chain joins TRBV6-5 to TRBJ2-7, with a possible D match to TRBD1 (5 bases). In germline, CDR1 is MNHEY, CDR2 SVGAGI. Deletions cut 6 bases from V and 0 bases from J, with 12 bases between. CDR3 length: 14 residues. The DNA for the CDR3 is TGTGCCAGCAGCCCCGGGCAGGGCTCCTACGAGCAGTACTTC. Residues: CASSPGQGSYEQYF.

The chain couples TRBV18 to TRBJ2-7; 14 bases are shared with TRBD2. Germline V gene data show CDR1 as KGHSH and CDR2 as LQKENI. V shed 4 bases and J 3 bases; nucleotides not matched to a gene: 5. This CDR3 spans 16 amino acids. The CDR3 nucleotides read TGTGCCAGCTCACGATACGGGACTAGCGGGAGCTACGAGCAGTACTTC. Protein sequence: CASSRYGTSGSYEQYF.

In this sample, this clone turned up a few times. The gene calls are TRBV19 and TRBJ2-7; TRBD2 might be the D (6 bases). This CDR3 spans 15 amino acids. CDR1 is LNHDA and CDR2 is SQIVND in the germline V gene (reference sequence). V lost 5 bases and J 0 bases, leaving 14 bases between the germline ends. The CDR3 sequence: CASSLRQTSSYEQYF. The CDR3 region has the DNA TGTGCCAGTAGTCTTCGACAGACTAGCTCCTACGAGCAGTACTTC.

The gene calls are TRBV5-1 and TRBJ2-1; 7 bases are a match to TRBD2. V lost 0 bases to trimming and J lost 1 base; unmatched junction nucleotides: 7. CDR1 and CDR2 (germline): SGHRS, YFSETQ. CDR3 length: 17 residues. The CDR3 here is CASSLGLAGSSYNEQFF. CDR3 bases: TGCGCCAGCAGCTTGGGATTAGCGGGCAGTTCCTACAATGAGCAGTTCTTC.

V usage is TRBV5-5 and J usage is TRBJ1-2, with 8 bases fitting TRBD1. The germline V gene has CDR1 SGHKS and CDR2 YYEKEE (reference sequence). This CDR3 is 13 amino acids long. The V segment lost 4 bases and the J segment 7 bases; nucleotides outside the gene matches: 6. The CDR3 is CASSKGQGGGYTF. The CDR3 DNA follows: TGTGCCAGCAGCAAAGGACAGGGCGGTGGCTACACCTTC. The full variable domain, its missing parts supplied by reference TRBV5-5 and TRBJ1-2, is DAGVTQSPTHLIKTRGQQVTLRCSPISGHKSVSWYQQVLGQGPQFIFQYYEKEERGRGNFPDRFSARQFPNYSSELNVNALLLGDSALYLCASSKGQGGGYTFGSGTRLTVV.

The chain employs TRBV30 and TRBJ2-1; D not resolved. Germline CDR1 is GTSNPN and CDR2 is SVGIG (reference sequence). There are 14 residues in the CDR3. V lost 1 base to trimming and J lost 0 bases, with 7 bases between them. In DNA form, the CDR3 reads TGTGCCTGGAGTGAGTTCAGCTCCTACAATGAGCAGTTCTTC. Protein: CAWSEFSSYNEQFF.

This clone was seen more than once but under ten times. As DNA, the CDR3 is TGTGCAGGGGGTAGCGGGAACTATGAGCAGTTCTTC. This translates into CAGGSGNYEQFF. The rearrangement links TRBV5-4 to TRBJ2-1; 8 nucleotides agree with TRBD2. Germline V gene data show CDR1 as SGHNT and CDR2 as YYREEE (reference sequence). The CDR3 has 12 residues.

The CDR3 sequence is CATSREGGGAADTQYF. The DNA for the CDR3 is TGTGCCACCAGCAGAGAGGGAGGGGGAGCGGCAGATACGCAGTATTTT. This chain uses TRBV15 with TRBJ2-3; tentative D call: TRBD2 (7 bases). The germline V and J ends were trimmed by 0 bases and 4 bases, with 14 bases remaining between them. Germline CDR1 is LNHNV and CDR2 is YYDKDF (reference sequence). This CDR3 contains 16 residues.

The chain recombines TRBV4-1 with TRBJ2-7, with 9 positions matching TRBD2. Germline-derived CDR1 and CDR2 are MGHRA and YSYEKL. V lost 1 base to trimming and J lost 4 bases; unmatched junction nucleotides: 8. The CDR3 runs 16 residues. The CDR3 spells CASSQGEGGRAYEQYF. The CDR3 DNA reads as TGCGCCAGCAGCCAAGGAGAAGGCGGGAGGGCGTACGAGCAGTACTTC.

Ten or more counts support this clone. V usage is TRBV6-4 and J usage is TRBJ2-1; 8 bases agree with TRBD2. With V trimmed by 0 bases and J by 7 bases, 5 bases remained unmatched. This CDR3 has 15 residues. Germline V gene data show CDR1 as MRHNA and CDR2 as SNTAGT. CDR3 nucleotide sequence: TGTGCCAGCAGTGACTCAACGGGAGGGGGTAATGAGCAGTTCTTC. Residues: CASSDSTGGGNEQFF.

There are a few counts of this clone. The chain carries TRBV5-6 and TRBJ1-5; D is unclear. The V end was cut by 1 base, the J end by 7 bases, with 12 bases between. Germline V gene lookup returns CDR1 SGHDT and CDR2 YYEEEE. CDR3 length: 14 residues. CDR3 residues: CASSLYRVLQPQHF. DNA of the CDR3: TGTGCCAGCAGCTTGTATCGGGTCTTACAGCCCCAGCATTTT.

The chain has TRBV2 and TRBJ2-3; a possible D gene is TRBD1 (5 bases). CDR3 length: 15 amino acids. The V end lost 6 bases, the J end lost 1 base, and 14 bases lay between the germline ends. Germline lookup yields CDR1 SNHLY and CDR2 FYNNEI. CDR3 protein: CASRIRQGGTDTQYF. In DNA, the CDR3 is TGTGCCAGCAGAATTAGGCAGGGTGGCACAGATACGCAGTATTTT.

The rearrangement uses TRBV13 and TRBJ2-7; the D gene is possibly TRBD2 (6 bases). The V end was cut by 2 bases, the J end by 1 base, with 9 bases between. The CDR3 has 14 amino acids. Germline-derived CDR1 and CDR2 are PRHDT and FYEKMQ (reference sequence). CDR3 amino acids: CASSLSRESYEQYF. DNA for the CDR3: TGTGCCAGCAGCTTAAGTCGGGAGTCCTACGAGCAGTACTTC.

V gene TRBV11-2 combines with J gene TRBJ2-1, with 9 positions matching TRBD2. In germline, CDR1 is SGHAT, CDR2 FQNNGV. CDR3 length: 16 residues. V trimming: 2 bases; J trimming: 1 base; junction bases outside the gene matches: 3. The DNA for the CDR3 is TGTGCCAGCAGCTTAAGTAGCGGGAGTTCCTACAATGAGCAGTTCTTC. It translates to CASSLSSGSSYNEQFF.

The genes are TRBV4-1 and TRBJ2-1, with 11 bases identical to TRBD2. Germline-derived CDR1 and CDR2 are MGHRA and YSYEKL. The V gene end was trimmed by 1 base and the J gene end by 1 base; junction bases not matched to a gene: 6. The CDR3 contains 18 residues. CDR3 in DNA: TGCGCCAGCAGCCAAGCCCCGGGACTAGCGGATTCCTACAATGAGCAGTTCTTC. Its protein product is CASSQAPGLADSYNEQFF.

This clone was seen more than once but under ten times. V and J are TRBV2 and TRBJ2-5, with D hard to call. V was pared by 4 bases and J by 5 bases, with 11 bases between. CDR3 size: 13 residues. Per the germline V gene, CDR1 is SNHLY and CDR2 is FYNNEI. The CDR3 reads CASSGFYVETQYF. The CDR3 DNA reads as TGTGCCAGCAGTGGTTTCTATGTGGAGACCCAGTACTTC.

This chain uses TRBV24-1 with TRBJ1-1, with 9 nucleotides matching TRBD1. CDR1 KGHDR and CDR2 SFDVKD come from the germline V gene. The CDR3 has 16 amino acids. J lost 4 bases, V lost 5 bases, and 10 bases had no gene match. The CDR3 DNA reads TGTGCCACCAGTGGGGGATACAGGGGGCCTGGCACTGAAGCTTTCTTT. It encodes CATSGGYRGPGTEAFF.

Comments on this clone: In the same sample, other DNA sequences code for this CDR3. J is TRBJ1-2 and V is TRBV27; a weak D match, TRBD1 (5 bases). In germline, CDR1 is MNHEY, CDR2 SMNVEV (reference sequence). The CDR3 length is 13 residues. V was trimmed by 5 bases and J by 2 bases, leaving 9 bases between them. The CDR3 coding sequence is TGTGCCAGCAGTCCCGGACAAAACTATGGCTACACCTTC. Its protein is CASSPGQNYGYTF.

In its sample, this clone was seen once. The chain couples TRBV7-9 to TRBJ1-2, with 7 bases that match TRBD1. CDR3 length equals 15 residues. Germline loops: CDR1 SEHNR, CDR2 FQNEAQ (reference sequence). J lost 3 bases, V lost 6 bases, and 10 bases had no gene match. The CDR3 bases are TGTGCCAGCAGGGAGAAAGGGGGCGTAGACTATGGCTACACCTTC. It codes for CASREKGGVDYGYTF.

The V and J genes are TRBV4-1 and TRBJ2-7; TRBD2 agrees at 12 bases. Trimming at V came to 2 bases and at J to 2 bases, leaving 4 bases not matched to a gene. CDR1 is MGHRA and CDR2 is YSYEKL in the germline V gene. The CDR3 has 16 amino acids. This CDR3 is CASSQNRLAGAYEQYF. In DNA, the CDR3 is TGCGCCAGCAGCCAAAACCGACTAGCGGGAGCCTACGAGCAGTACTTC.

J is TRBJ2-7 and V is TRBV7-9; weak D call: TRBD1 (6 bases). The CDR3 has 13 residues. CDR1 and CDR2 (germline): SEHNR, FQNEAQ (reference sequence). V shed 5 bases and J shed 4 bases, with 12 bases lying between them. Here the CDR3 DNA reads TGTGCCAGCAGCCACAGGGTCGGGTACGAGCAGTACTTC. As protein: CASSHRVGYEQYF.

V usage is TRBV2 and J usage is TRBJ2-5; TRBD1 might be the D (6 bases). This CDR3 is built from 13 residues. V was clipped by 9 bases and J by 4 bases, with 15 bases between them. From germline, CDR1 is SNHLY and CDR2 FYNNEI. The CDR3 DNA reads as TGTGCCAGAGGACAGAGAGAAAGAGAGACCCAGTACTTC. Protein sequence: CARGQRERETQYF.

The rearrangement links TRBV10-1 to TRBJ1-2, with 7 nucleotides matching TRBD1. The V gene end was trimmed by 10 bases and the J gene end by 8 bases; junction bases not matched to a gene: 7. Germline V gives CDR1 WNHNN, CDR2 SYGVQD (reference sequence). The CDR3 is made up of 11 amino acids. The CDR3: CATTGEAGYTF. The DNA for the CDR3 is TGCGCCACCACAGGGGAAGCGGGCTACACCTTC.

CDR3 amino acids: CASSSSGGDGYGYTF. CDR3 in DNA: TGTGCCAGCAGTTCCTCAGGCGGGGACGGGTATGGCTACACCTTC. This chain links TRBV27 with TRBJ1-2; possible D gene TRBD1, 5 bases. The V and J ends lost 4 bases and 5 bases respectively, with 17 bases between them. Germline assignment: CDR1 MNHEY and CDR2 SMNVEV (reference sequence). This CDR3 comprises 15 residues.